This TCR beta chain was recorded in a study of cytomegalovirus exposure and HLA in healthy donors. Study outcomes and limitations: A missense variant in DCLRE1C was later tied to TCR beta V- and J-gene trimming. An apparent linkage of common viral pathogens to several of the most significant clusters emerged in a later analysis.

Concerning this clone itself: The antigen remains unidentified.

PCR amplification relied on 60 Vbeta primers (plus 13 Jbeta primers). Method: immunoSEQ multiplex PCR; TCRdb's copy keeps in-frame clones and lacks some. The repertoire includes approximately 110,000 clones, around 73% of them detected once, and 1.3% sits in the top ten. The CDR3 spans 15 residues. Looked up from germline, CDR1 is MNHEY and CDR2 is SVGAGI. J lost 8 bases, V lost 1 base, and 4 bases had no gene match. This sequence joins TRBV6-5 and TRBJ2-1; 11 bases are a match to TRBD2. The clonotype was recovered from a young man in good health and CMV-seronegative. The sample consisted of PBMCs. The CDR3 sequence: CASSYLAGGPDEQFF. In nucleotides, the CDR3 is TGTGCCAGCAGTTACTTAGCGGGAGGGCCGGATGAGCAGTTCTTC.